This T cell receptor (beta chain) emerged from a study of graft-versus-host responses after intestinal transplantation. Study at large: Each recipient received anti-thymocyte globulin induction, then tacrolimus and steroids for 3 to 4 years. Study-level points and caveats: Clonal ratios of graft-versus-host to host-versus-graft in allografts were high for patients exhibiting graft-donor T cell macrochimerism. Peak circulating GvH clone levels were associated with early post-transplant HvG declines. Some GvH clones appeared in ileal mucosa or blood before recipient bone marrow.

Sequencing was performed with immunoSEQ multiplex PCR; in TCRdb, only in-frame clones are kept and a portion is missing. Of roughly 36,000 clones listed, about 90% are singletons. Germline CDR1 reads LNHDA; CDR2 reads SQIVND (reference sequence). The V end was cut by 6 bases, the J end by 0 bases, with 14 bases between. This CDR3 spans 15 amino acids. Lymphocytes (intraepithelial and lamina propria) were released by processing the graft tissue. In regard to this clone: No antigen is known for it.

This chain connects TRBV19 to TRBJ1-1; unclear D gene. The specimen comprised ileum tissue, sampled less than 210 days after intestinal transplant. The origin of this receptor is a human patient who received an intestinal transplant, so some T cells may come from the graft donor. The CDR3 region has the DNA TGTGCCAGTAGGTGGGAGGACCTCATGAACACTGAAGCTTTCTTT. Its translation is CASRWEDLMNTEAFF.